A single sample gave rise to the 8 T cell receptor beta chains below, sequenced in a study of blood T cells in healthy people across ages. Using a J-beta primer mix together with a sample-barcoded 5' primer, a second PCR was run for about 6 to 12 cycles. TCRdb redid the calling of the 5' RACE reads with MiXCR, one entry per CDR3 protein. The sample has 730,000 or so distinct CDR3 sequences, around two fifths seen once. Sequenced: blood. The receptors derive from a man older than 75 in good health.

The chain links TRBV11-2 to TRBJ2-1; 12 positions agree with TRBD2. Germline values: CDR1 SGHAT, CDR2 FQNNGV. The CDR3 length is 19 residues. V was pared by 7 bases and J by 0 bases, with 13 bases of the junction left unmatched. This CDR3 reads CASMGGLAGGFSSYNEQFF. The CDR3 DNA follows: TGTGCCAGCATGGGAGGGCTAGCGGGGGGGTTTAGCTCCTACAATGAGCAGTTCTTC.

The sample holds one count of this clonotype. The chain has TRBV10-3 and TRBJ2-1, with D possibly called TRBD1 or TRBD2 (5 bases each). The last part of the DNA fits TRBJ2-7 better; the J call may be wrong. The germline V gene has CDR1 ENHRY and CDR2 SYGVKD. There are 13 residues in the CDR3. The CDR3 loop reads CAITGDPYNEQYF. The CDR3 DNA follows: TGTGCCATCACCGGGGACCCGTACAATGAGCAGTACTTC.

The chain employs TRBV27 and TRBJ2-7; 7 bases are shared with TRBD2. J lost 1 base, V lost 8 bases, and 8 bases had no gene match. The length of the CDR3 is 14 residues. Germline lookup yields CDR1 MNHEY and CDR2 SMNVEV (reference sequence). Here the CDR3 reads CASCAWEGSYEQYF. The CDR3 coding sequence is TGTGCCAGCTGCGCATGGGAGGGGTCCTACGAGCAGTACTTC.

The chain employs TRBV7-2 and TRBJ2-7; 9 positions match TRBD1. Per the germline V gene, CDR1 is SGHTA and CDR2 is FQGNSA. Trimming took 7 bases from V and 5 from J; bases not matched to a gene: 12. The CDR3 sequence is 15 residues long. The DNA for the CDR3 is TGTGCCAGCAAACCTTCCTCGACAGGGGGAAACGAGCAGTACTTC. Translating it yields CASKPSSTGGNEQYF.

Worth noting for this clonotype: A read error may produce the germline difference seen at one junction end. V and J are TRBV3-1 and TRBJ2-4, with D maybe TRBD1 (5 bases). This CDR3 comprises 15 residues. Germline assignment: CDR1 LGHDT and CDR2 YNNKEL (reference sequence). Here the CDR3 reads CAGSQDSAGLNIQYF. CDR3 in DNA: TGTGCCGGCAGCCAAGATTCGGCAGGGCTAAACATTCAGTACTTC.

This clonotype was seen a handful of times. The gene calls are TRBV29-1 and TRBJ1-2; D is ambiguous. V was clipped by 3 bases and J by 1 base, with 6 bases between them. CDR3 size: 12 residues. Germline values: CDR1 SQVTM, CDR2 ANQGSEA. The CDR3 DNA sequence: TGCAGCGTTGAGAAGGGTAACTATGGCTACACCTTC. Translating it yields CSVEKGNYGYTF.

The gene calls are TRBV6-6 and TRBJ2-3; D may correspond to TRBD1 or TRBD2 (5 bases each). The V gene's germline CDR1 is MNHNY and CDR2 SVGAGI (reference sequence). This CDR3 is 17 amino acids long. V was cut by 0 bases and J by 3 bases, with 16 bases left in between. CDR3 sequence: CASSYSAGIKGTDTQYF. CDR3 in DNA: TGTGCCAGCAGTTACTCAGCCGGGATTAAGGGGACAGATACGCAGTATTTT.

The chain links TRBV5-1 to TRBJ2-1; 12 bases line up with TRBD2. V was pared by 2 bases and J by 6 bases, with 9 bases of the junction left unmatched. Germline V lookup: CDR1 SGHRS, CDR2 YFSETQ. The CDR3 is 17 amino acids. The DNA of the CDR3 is TGCGCCAGCAGCTTCTCACTGACTAGCGGGGGTATCAATGAGCAGTTCTTC. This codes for CASSFSLTSGGINEQFF.